The 29 T cell receptor beta chains below come from one sample, sequenced in a study of CD8+ T cells in alopecia areata (dated 2018 in TCRdb). Library generation was performed with the immunoSEQ multiplex PCR assay. RNA was extracted from all samples and reverse transcribed into cDNA, which served as template for TCR sequencing. This is the immuneACCESS table as TCRdb keeps it, with only in-frame sequences that have V and J called. A part of the clones is gone; compared with another copy, unresolved V genes explain less than half, and the rest is unexplained. This sample is represented by fewer than 100,000 clones; about 64% of them were singletons. Roughly 15% of the sample belongs to the ten largest clones. Per the publication, the time point label means: more than 3 weeks on oral tofacitinib. What the treatment or condition label conveys for this sample: oral pan-JAK inhibitor, 5-10 mg twice daily.

The starting material was CD8+ T cells sorted from blood, obtained at week 4, from a patient treated with tofacitinib. The receptors derive from a human donor with alopecia areata.

For the CDR3, the DNA is TGCGCCAGCAGCCAAGATGGTGATTGGAACACTGAAGCTTTCTTT. Protein: CASSQDGDWNTEAFF. This chain uses TRBV4-3 with TRBJ1-1; no clear D gene. Trimming pared 0 bases from V and 1 base from J, leaving 9 bases between. This CDR3 region has 15 residues. Germline V CDR1 and CDR2: LGHNA, YSLEER.

Comments on this clone: Different DNA sequences within this sample yield the same CDR3. The chain combines TRBV30 with TRBJ2-7; 9 bases line up with TRBD1. From germline, CDR1 is GTSNPN and CDR2 SVGIG (reference sequence). This CDR3 region has 13 residues. V was clipped by 2 bases and J by 3 bases; unmatched bases: 2. The CDR3 nucleotides are TGTGCCTGGAGTTCGGGACAGGGCTACGAGCAGTACTTC. Its protein product is CAWSSGQGYEQYF. Using reference TRBV30 and TRBJ2-7 for the parts outside the CDR3, the full variable domain is SQTIHQWPATLVQPVGSPLSLECTVEGTSNPNLYWYRQAAGRGLQLLFYSVGIGQISSEVPQNLSASRPQDRQFILSSKKLLLSDSGFYLCAWSSGQGYEQYFGPGTRLTVT.

V is TRBV15 and J is TRBJ2-1, with D perhaps assigned TRBD1 or TRBD2 (5 bases each). The V end lost 5 bases, the J end lost 5 bases, and 16 bases lay between the germline ends. Germline V CDR1 and CDR2: LNHNV, YYDKDF (reference sequence). This CDR3 region has 15 residues. The CDR3 DNA follows: TGTGCCACCAGCTGGCCCGGGGCTATTAACAATGAGCAGTTCTTC. Translation: CATSWPGAINNEQFF.

This chain connects TRBV7-2 to TRBJ2-7, with a possible D match to TRBD2 (6 bases). Germline-derived CDR1 and CDR2 are SGHTA and FQGNSA. V dropped 3 bases and J dropped 3 bases, with 15 bases sitting between them. The CDR3 runs 15 residues. Here the CDR3 reads CASSFGYSGRYEQYF. As DNA, the CDR3 is TGTGCCAGCAGCTTCGGCTACAGCGGGCGCTACGAGCAGTACTTC.

This chain links TRBV4-2 with TRBJ2-1, with TRBD1 matching 10 bases. The CDR3 has 13 amino acids. The germline V gene has CDR1 LGHNA and CDR2 YNFKEQ. V shed 6 bases and J 6 bases; nucleotides not matched to a gene: 2. CDR3: CASSRQGANEQFF. The CDR3 nucleotides read TGTGCCAGCAGTCGACAGGGGGCCAATGAGCAGTTCTTC.

This clone was seen a handful of times. The sample contains more than one DNA sequence encoding this CDR3. The V and J genes are TRBV7-9 and TRBJ2-2; no definite D call. V was cut by 5 bases and J by 2 bases, with 6 bases left in between. Germline lookup yields CDR1 SEHNR and CDR2 FQNEAQ (reference sequence). The CDR3 length is 13 residues. The CDR3 spells CASSLTNTGELFF. DNA of the CDR3: TGTGCCAGCAGCCTCACTAACACCGGGGAGCTGTTTTTT. The complete variable domain, with remaining parts taken from reference TRBV7-9 and TRBJ2-2, reads DTGVSQNPRHKITKRGQNVTFRCDPISEHNRLYWYRQTLGQGPEFLTYFQNEAQLEKSRLLSDRFSAERPKGSFSTLEIQRTEQGDSAMYLCASSLTNTGELFFGEGSRLTVL.

The chain joins TRBV27 to TRBJ1-1; no firm D call. Trimming took off 5 bases at V and 2 bases at J, with 9 bases between the two ends. Germline V gives CDR1 MNHEY, CDR2 SMNVEV (reference sequence). The CDR3 length is 13 residues. The CDR3 reads CASSHKANTEAFF. The CDR3 DNA sequence: TGTGCCAGCAGTCATAAGGCAAACACTGAAGCTTTCTTT.

The chain recombines TRBV30 with TRBJ2-7; a weak D match, TRBD2 (5 bases). V was trimmed by 2 bases and J by 2 bases, leaving 13 bases between them. Germline values: CDR1 GTSNPN, CDR2 SVGIG (reference sequence). The CDR3 runs 14 residues. CDR3 sequence: CAWSRSGEPYEQYF. CDR3 DNA: TGTGCCTGGAGTAGAAGCGGAGAACCCTACGAGCAGTACTTC.

This chain joins TRBV19 and TRBJ1-5; the D gene is possibly TRBD1 (6 bases). Germline CDR1 reads LNHDA; CDR2 reads SQIVND (reference sequence). V lost 5 bases and J lost 5, with 16 bases in between. The CDR3 contains 15 residues. CDR3: CASSHRDGGHQPQHF. CDR3 nucleotide sequence: TGTGCCAGTAGTCACCGGGACGGGGGGCATCAGCCCCAGCATTTT. The whole variable domain, remainder taken from reference TRBV19 and TRBJ1-5, is DGGITQSPKYLFRKEGQNVTLSCEQNLNHDAMYWYRQDPGQGLRLIYYSQIVNDFQKGDIAEGYSVSREKKESFPLTVTSAQKNPTAFYLCASSHRDGGHQPQHFGDGTRLSIL.

The V call is TRBV29-1, the J call TRBJ1-2; the D gene is possibly TRBD1 (6 bases). The CDR3 loop spans 12 amino acids. The germline CDR1 and CDR2 sequences are SQVTM and ANQGSEA. V was shortened by 7 bases and J by 8 bases, with 17 bases between the two germline ends. The CDR3 sequence: CSAGTQSMGYTF. As DNA, the CDR3 is TGCAGCGCTGGGACACAATCTATGGGCTACACCTTC. Drawing the rest from reference TRBV29-1 and TRBJ1-2, the complete variable domain is SAVISQKPSRDICQRGTSLTIQCQVDSQVTMMFWYRQQPGQSLTLIATANQGSEATYESGFVIDKFPISRPNLTFSTLTVSNMSPEDSSIYLCSAGTQSMGYTFGSGTRLTVV.

This clone showed up just a few times. The V gene is TRBV28, the J gene TRBJ2-1, with D possibly matching TRBD2 (6 bases). Germline V gene lookup returns CDR1 MDHEN and CDR2 SYDVKM. The CDR3 has 15 residues. V dropped 1 base and J dropped 1 base, with 8 bases sitting between them. The CDR3 protein is CASSLSSESYNEQFF. The CDR3 DNA reads TGTGCCAGCAGTTTATCTAGCGAGTCCTACAATGAGCAGTTCTTC.

The chain couples TRBV5-1 to TRBJ2-3; D is unclear. This CDR3 contains 19 residues. Germline V gene lookup returns CDR1 SGHRS and CDR2 YFSETQ. Trimming shortened V by 0 bases and J by 0 bases, and 20 bases separated the two germline ends. CDR3 nucleotide sequence: TGCGCCAGCAGCTTGGCCGGTTCGGGCCTGGGATCTAGCACAGATACGCAGTATTTT. It specifies CASSLAGSGLGSSTDTQYF.

CDR3 loop: CASSTRDRGFYGYTF. CDR3 coding DNA: TGTGCCAGCAGTACCCGGGACAGGGGATTCTATGGCTACACCTTC. The rearrangement links TRBV7-9 to TRBJ1-2; 10 bases fit TRBD1. V shed 6 bases, J shed 4 bases, and the junction held 8 bases outside the gene matches. CDR3 length: 15 residues. CDR1 SEHNR and CDR2 FQNEAQ come from the germline V gene (reference sequence). Full variable domain (rest looked up from reference TRBV7-9 and TRBJ1-2): DTGVSQNPRHKITKRGQNVTFRCDPISEHNRLYWYRQTLGQGPEFLTYFQNEAQLEKSRLLSDRFSAERPKGSFSTLEIQRTEQGDSAMYLCASSTRDRGFYGYTFGSGTRLTVV.

The chain is built from TRBV4-1 and TRBJ2-7; 10 nucleotides agree with TRBD1. Trimming at V came to 3 bases and at J to 4 bases, leaving 6 bases not matched to a gene. The CDR3 runs 15 residues. Germline-derived CDR1 and CDR2 are MGHRA and YSYEKL. The CDR3 here is CASSHQTGGTYEQYF. CDR3 nucleotides: TGCGCCAGCAGCCATCAGACAGGGGGCACATACGAGCAGTACTTC.

This chain connects TRBV28 to TRBJ2-6; possibly TRBD2 for D (6 bases). Germline CDR1 reads MDHEN; CDR2 reads SYDVKM. Trimming left V 2 bases short and J 14 bases short, with 19 bases between. This CDR3 contains 15 residues. The chain's CDR3 is CASSLRGLNSALLTF. The CDR3 DNA follows: TGTGCCAGCAGTTTAAGGGGACTGAATTCAGCCCTCCTGACTTTC.

The gene calls are TRBV5-1 and TRBJ1-1; unclear D gene. Trimming stripped 7 bases from V and 3 bases from J, with 7 bases between. CDR3 length equals 11 residues. Germline V gives CDR1 SGHRS, CDR2 YFSETQ. The CDR3, as DNA: TGCGCCAGCGGGAGTGACACTGAAGCTTTCTTT. As protein: CASGSDTEAFF.

This rearrangement joins TRBV30 to TRBJ2-7, with 12 bases aligning to TRBD2. Trimming removed 4 bases from V and 3 bases from J; junction bases left unmatched: 4. The CDR3 extends over 14 amino acids. Germline values: CDR1 GTSNPN, CDR2 SVGIG (reference sequence). This chain's CDR3 is CAWTSGRAGYEQYF. The CDR3, as DNA: TGTGCCTGGACTAGCGGGAGGGCCGGCTACGAGCAGTACTTC.

The V gene is TRBV11-2, the J gene TRBJ1-2; the D gene is possibly TRBD1 (5 bases). This CDR3 region has 15 residues. Germline loops: CDR1 SGHAT, CDR2 FQNNGV. Trimming cost V 0 bases and J 4 bases, with 12 bases left between them. CDR3: CASSLDLGRAYGYTF. DNA for the CDR3: TGTGCCAGCAGCTTAGATCTGGGCAGGGCCTATGGCTACACCTTC.

Comment on this clone: This sample also contains other DNA sequences that code for the same CDR3. The chain recombines TRBV27 with TRBJ2-1; unclear D gene. Trimming took off 3 bases at V and 5 bases at J, with 5 bases between the two ends. The CDR3 consists of 12 residues. The germline V gene encodes CDR1 MNHEY and CDR2 SMNVEV (reference sequence). CDR3 sequence (DNA): TGTGCCAGCAGTTTTTCCGACAATGAGCAGTTCTTC. Translation gives CASSFSDNEQFF.

The chain carries TRBV28 and TRBJ1-1; no clear D. Trimming pared 3 bases from V and 0 bases from J, leaving 5 bases between. Germline V gives CDR1 MDHEN, CDR2 SYDVKM. This CDR3 comprises 13 residues. The CDR3 is CASSFSLNTEAFF. CDR3 DNA: TGTGCCAGCAGTTTTAGCCTGAACACTGAAGCTTTCTTT.

This rearrangement joins TRBV9 to TRBJ1-5, with D possibly TRBD1 on 5 matching bases. This CDR3 has 15 amino acids. Germline V CDR1 and CDR2: SGDLS, YYNGEE. The V gene lost 0 bases and the J gene lost 5 bases, with 12 bases spanning the gap. The CDR3 region is CASSVGGLPYQPQHF. As DNA, the CDR3 is TGTGCCAGCAGCGTAGGGGGGTTACCATATCAGCCCCAGCATTTT.

This clone has more than one count but fewer than ten. The chain recombines TRBV7-9 with TRBJ1-1; 7 nucleotides match TRBD1. The junction had 1 base not matched to a gene; V was cut back by 3 bases and J by 3 bases. The CDR3 spans 13 residues. Germline values: CDR1 SEHNR, CDR2 FQNEAQ (reference sequence). Here the CDR3 reads CASSFDRDTEAFF. DNA of the CDR3: TGTGCCAGCAGCTTCGACAGGGACACTGAAGCTTTCTTT.

The V and J genes are TRBV30 and TRBJ2-1; the match to TRBD2 covers 8 bases. The J segment lost 4 bases and the V segment lost 3 bases, leaving 8 bases of the junction unmatched. CDR1 is GTSNPN, CDR2 SVGIG, per germline (reference sequence). The CDR3 runs 15 residues. The DNA for the CDR3 is TGTGCCTGGAGACTACGACTAGCGCCTTACAATGAGCAGTTCTTC. Translation gives CAWRLRLAPYNEQFF.

This clone was counted a single time. The chain carries TRBV4-3 and TRBJ2-7, with TRBD1 identical over 11 bases. V was pared by 5 bases and J by 4 bases, with 4 bases of the junction left unmatched. Looked up from germline, CDR1 is LGHNA and CDR2 is YSLEER. The CDR3 has 14 residues. The CDR3 here is CASSTDRGLYEQYF. The CDR3 nucleotides read TGCGCCAGCAGCACGGACAGGGGGCTGTACGAGCAGTACTTC.

The chain couples TRBV29-1 to TRBJ2-1; 10 bases fit TRBD2. With 3 bases clipped from V and 2 bases from J, the junction kept 13 bases outside the gene matches. The germline gives CDR1 SQVTM, CDR2 ANQGSEA. This CDR3 region has 18 residues. DNA of the CDR3: TGCAGCGTTGAGGGGCGCCAGAACCTAGCGGGAGCCTACAATGAGCAGTTCTTC. It codes for CSVEGRQNLAGAYNEQFF.

J is TRBJ2-7 and V is TRBV30; D possibly uses TRBD1 or TRBD2 (6 bases each). With 1 base removed from V and 2 bases from J, the gap between germline ends came to 12 bases. The CDR3 is made up of 14 amino acids. Germline CDR1 is GTSNPN and CDR2 is SVGIG (reference sequence). The CDR3 DNA is TGTGCCTGGAGTGGAGGGGGGCTTGCCTACGAGCAGTACTTC. It codes for CAWSGGGLAYEQYF.

This clone ranks as medium-sized. The V gene is TRBV28, the J gene TRBJ1-1, with 9 bases identical to TRBD1. Germline V gene data show CDR1 as MDHEN and CDR2 as SYDVKM. V lost 7 bases and J lost 7; bases outside the gene matches: 10. The CDR3 extends over 14 amino acids. CDR3 DNA: TGTGCCAGCACCACCGGGACAGGGTTGGTTGAAGCTTTCTTT. This gives the protein CASTTGTGLVEAFF.

This chain joins TRBV5-1 and TRBJ2-7; TRBD2 matches at 9 bases. CDR1 SGHRS and CDR2 YFSETQ come from the germline V gene. The CDR3 totals 13 residues. V lost 4 bases, J lost 3 bases, and 2 bases stayed unmatched. The CDR3 sequence: CASSLAGNYEQYF. The DNA for the CDR3 is TGCGCCAGCAGCCTAGCGGGGAACTACGAGCAGTACTTC.

This chain connects TRBV5-1 to TRBJ2-1; D may be TRBD1 or TRBD2 (5 bases each). Germline V lookup: CDR1 SGHRS, CDR2 YFSETQ. The CDR3 has 18 residues. V lost 4 bases to trimming and J lost 0 bases, with 20 bases between them. The CDR3 is CASSPPGVGASSYNEQFF. The CDR3 nucleotides are TGCGCCAGCAGCCCCCCCGGCGTCGGGGCCAGCTCCTACAATGAGCAGTTCTTC.